The 4 T cell receptor beta chains reported below all come from one sample, sequenced in a study of cytomegalovirus exposure and HLA in healthy donors. Amplification used 60 Vbeta primers and 13 Jbeta primers. Sequenced by immunoSEQ multiplex PCR; TCRdb stores in-frame clones only, minus some. The sample has some 140,000 clones, around 79% seen once; the top ten hold roughly 7.7%. The specimen sequenced was PBMCs. The receptors were gathered from a man aged 30-40 years in good health and CMV-seropositive.

This clone was observed once. The chain has TRBV7-2 and TRBJ1-4, with a tentative D call TRBD1 (6 bases). CDR1 SGHTA and CDR2 FQGNSA come from the germline V gene. Trimming left V 4 bases short and J 2 bases short, with 17 bases between. This CDR3 has 17 residues. CDR3 nucleotide sequence: TGTGCCAGCAGCTCGAGACGCGCAGGGGCGACTAATGAAAAACTGTTTTTT. This encodes CASSSRRAGATNEKLFF.

The chain employs TRBV6-1 and TRBJ2-1; perhaps TRBD2 as D (6 bases). In germline, CDR1 is MNHNS, CDR2 SASEGT. The CDR3 sequence is 15 residues long. Trimming took off 3 bases at V and 5 bases at J, with 14 bases between the two ends. In DNA, the CDR3 is TGTGCCAGCAGTGATGTGGGACTCCCGAACAATGAGCAGTTCTTC. It specifies CASSDVGLPNNEQFF.

The chain is built from TRBV9 and TRBJ2-1, with 12 positions matching TRBD2. Germline V gene sequence: CDR1 SGDLS, CDR2 YYNGEE. Trimming removed 0 bases from V and 1 base from J; junction bases left unmatched: 5. The length of the CDR3 is 18 residues. The CDR3 protein is CASSVGPSGGESYNEQFF. CDR3 nucleotides: TGTGCCAGCAGCGTAGGGCCTAGCGGGGGGGAGTCCTACAATGAGCAGTTCTTC.

The chain recombines TRBV7-2 with TRBJ2-7; tentatively, D is TRBD1 (6 bases). The CDR3 totals 15 residues. From germline, CDR1 is SGHTA and CDR2 FQGNSA. Trimming removed 6 bases from V and 2 bases from J, with 17 bases in between. Written as DNA, the CDR3 is TGTGCCAGCAGTTCCCGGGGCAGGGGCACCTACGAGCAGTACTTC. This sequence encodes CASSSRGRGTYEQYF. The variable domain in full, with the rest retrieved from reference TRBV7-2 and TRBJ2-7, is GAGVSQSPSNKVTEKGKDVELRCDPISGHTALYWYRQSLGQGLEFLIYFQGNSAPDKSGLPSDRFSAERTGGSVSTLTIQRTQQEDSAVYLCASSSRGRGTYEQYFGPGTRLTVT.